These T cell receptor beta chains were read from a single sample in a study of T-cell memory formation after mild COVID-19. TCRdb fed the 5' RACE reads into MiXCR, producing one record per CDR3 protein. Among fewer than 250,000 distinct CDR3 sequences listed, about 10% were seen once. Sequenced input: PBMCs or a T cell subset sorted from them (not recorded which). The receptors stem from a man between 18 and 29 years old who had mild COVID-19 (a few samples of this study predate the infection). Cell type and time point are not known. Each CDR3 is given with its conserved first and last residue. The D gene is left open where the match is weak. Where a row states a size, it is once, few, many or the class of an expanded clone; other rows omit it.

d_gene: TRBD2
v_gene: TRBV3-1
abundance: -
j_gene: TRBJ2-1
CDR3nt: TGTGCCAGCAGCCAAGGCGGGGGGGATGAGCAGTTCTTC
CDR3aa: CASSQGGGDEQFF

d_gene: -
v_gene: TRBV27
abundance: -
j_gene: TRBJ2-1
CDR3nt: TGTGCCAGCAGTTTACAGGGGAGGGACAATGAGCAGTTCTTC
CDR3aa: CASSLQGRDNEQFF

d_gene: -
v_gene: TRBV29-1
abundance: many
j_gene: TRBJ2-5
CDR3nt: TGCAGCGTTAGACAGCCCCAAGAGACCCAGTACTTC
CDR3aa: CSVRQPQETQYF

d_gene: -
v_gene: TRBV29-1
abundance: -
j_gene: TRBJ1-2
CDR3nt: TGCAGCGTTGAAGAATTTAGCTATGGCTACACCTTC
CDR3aa: CSVEEFSYGYTF

d_gene: TRBD2
v_gene: TRBV5-4
abundance: few
j_gene: TRBJ2-1
CDR3nt: TGTGCCAGCAGCTTGGGGGGGACTAGTCGCTACAATGAGCAGTTCTTC
CDR3aa: CASSLGGTSRYNEQFF

d_gene: -
v_gene: TRBV4-3
abundance: -
j_gene: TRBJ1-6
CDR3nt: TGCGCCAGCAGCCCGGGGACACCCGGCTCCTATAATTCACCCCTCCACTTT
CDR3aa: CASSPGTPGSYNSPLHF

d_gene: -
v_gene: TRBV21-1
abundance: few
j_gene: TRBJ1-3
CDR3nt: TGTGCCAGCAGCAAAACAAAACCCCTCGGGCTTTCTGGAAACACCATATATTTT
CDR3aa: CASSKTKPLGLSGNTIYF

d_gene: -
v_gene: TRBV7-6
abundance: few
j_gene: TRBJ1-5
CDR3nt: TGTGCCAGCAGCTTAGAGACCGGGCAGACCCAGCATTTT
CDR3aa: CASSLETGQTQHF

d_gene: -
v_gene: TRBV12-3/TRBV12-4
abundance: few
j_gene: TRBJ1-2
CDR3nt: TGTGCCAGCAGTTTACCCAGGACGGGTATTTTCTATGGCTACACCTTC
CDR3aa: CASSLPRTGIFYGYTF

d_gene: -
v_gene: TRBV7-2
abundance: -
j_gene: TRBJ2-2
CDR3nt: TGTGCCAGCAGCTTAGTCGCAGGGGGGAGCGGGGAGCTGTTTTTT
CDR3aa: CASSLVAGGSGELFF

d_gene: -
v_gene: TRBV4-1
abundance: -
j_gene: TRBJ1-2
CDR3nt: TGCGCCAGCAGCCAACCGTCGACAGGAAGCTATGGCTACACCTTC
CDR3aa: CASSQPSTGSYGYTF

d_gene: -
v_gene: TRBV6-2/TRBV6-3
abundance: -
j_gene: TRBJ1-2
CDR3nt: TGTGCCAGCAGTTACTCGACGGCAGGGAAAGGCTATGGCTACACCTTC
CDR3aa: CASSYSTAGKGYGYTF

d_gene: -
v_gene: TRBV12-3/TRBV12-4
abundance: -
j_gene: TRBJ2-5
CDR3nt: TGTGCCAGCAGCCGGGACGTCGGAGAGACCCAGTACTTC
CDR3aa: CASSRDVGETQYF

d_gene: -
v_gene: TRBV20-1
abundance: -
j_gene: TRBJ2-3
CDR3nt: TGCAGTGCTTCAGGACTGGAGACAGATACGCAGTATTTT
CDR3aa: CSASGLETDTQYF

d_gene: -
v_gene: TRBV19
abundance: -
j_gene: TRBJ2-3
CDR3nt: TGTGCCAGCTCCCCCCCCGGGGGGCCAGGAGATACGCAGTATTTT
CDR3aa: CASSPPGGPGDTQYF

d_gene: -
v_gene: TRBV6-5
abundance: few
j_gene: TRBJ2-3
CDR3nt: TGTGCCAGCGGGTATCGGACGCCCTTTGCGGATACGCAGTATTTT
CDR3aa: CASGYRTPFADTQYF

d_gene: -
v_gene: TRBV11-2
abundance: -
j_gene: TRBJ2-3
CDR3nt: TGTGCCAGCAGCCGGGGGCGGGGGCCCGGAGTAGATACGCAGTATTTT
CDR3aa: CASSRGRGPGVDTQYF

d_gene: -
v_gene: TRBV12-3/TRBV12-4
abundance: -
j_gene: TRBJ2-7
CDR3nt: TGTGCCAGCAGTTTGGGTGAAGAGGCCTACGAGCAGTACTTC
CDR3aa: CASSLGEEAYEQYF

d_gene: -
v_gene: TRBV4-3
abundance: few
j_gene: TRBJ2-2
CDR3nt: TGCGCCAGCAGCCAACTCCTTACGCGGGGTAGCAGCGGGGAGCTGTTTTTT
CDR3aa: CASSQLLTRGSSGELFF

d_gene: -
v_gene: TRBV3-1
abundance: few
j_gene: TRBJ2-1
CDR3nt: TGTGCCAGCAGCTTCACAGGGATCCACAATGAGCAGTTCTTC
CDR3aa: CASSFTGIHNEQFF

d_gene: -
v_gene: TRBV27
abundance: -
j_gene: TRBJ1-6
CDR3nt: TGTGCCAGCCGTGGAACAGAGCGTTCACCCCTCCACTTT
CDR3aa: CASRGTERSPLHF

d_gene: -
v_gene: TRBV29-1
abundance: few
j_gene: TRBJ2-3
CDR3nt: TGCAGCACCGTCAACACAGATACGCAGTATTTT
CDR3aa: CSTVNTDTQYF

d_gene: -
v_gene: TRBV28
abundance: few
j_gene: TRBJ2-2
CDR3nt: TGTGCCATCGGGGACGAGCGTGGCGGGGAGCTGTTTTTT
CDR3aa: CAIGDERGGELFF

d_gene: TRBD2
v_gene: TRBV3-1
abundance: -
j_gene: TRBJ2-3
CDR3nt: TGTGCCAGCAGCCAGGGCCCCATTAGCGGGGGCACAGATACGCAGTATTTT
CDR3aa: CASSQGPISGGTDTQYF

d_gene: -
v_gene: TRBV24-1
abundance: -
j_gene: TRBJ2-3
CDR3nt: TGTGCCACCAGTGAGCCCGGTTCGGCAAGAAATACGCAGTATTTT
CDR3aa: CATSEPGSARNTQYF

d_gene: -
v_gene: TRBV12-3/TRBV12-4
abundance: -
j_gene: TRBJ2-1
CDR3nt: TGTGCCAGCAGCTGGGACATTAGCTCCTACAATGAGCAGTTCTTC
CDR3aa: CASSWDISSYNEQFF

d_gene: TRBD2
v_gene: TRBV7-9
abundance: few
j_gene: TRBJ2-1
CDR3nt: TGTGCCAGCAGCCTCTGGACTAGCGGGGGAGGTGAGCAGTTCTTC
CDR3aa: CASSLWTSGGGEQFF

d_gene: -
v_gene: TRBV7-3
abundance: many
j_gene: TRBJ2-1
CDR3nt: TGTGCCAGCAGCCGGGGGAGCGGCTCCTACAATGAGCAGTTCTTC
CDR3aa: CASSRGSGSYNEQFF

d_gene: -
v_gene: TRBV27
abundance: -
j_gene: TRBJ2-2
CDR3nt: TGTGCCAGTGCGTCTAGGGCCACCGGGGAGCTGTTTTTT
CDR3aa: CASASRATGELFF

d_gene: -
v_gene: TRBV6-5
abundance: -
j_gene: TRBJ1-2
CDR3nt: TGTGCCAGCAGTTACTCGTACCCAGGGGACCTTCTTGGCTACACCTTC
CDR3aa: CASSYSYPGDLLGYTF

d_gene: -
v_gene: TRBV15
abundance: few
j_gene: TRBJ1-2
CDR3nt: TGTGCCACCAGCAGGGCAGGGAACTATGGCTACACCTTC
CDR3aa: CATSRAGNYGYTF

d_gene: -
v_gene: TRBV12-3/TRBV12-4
abundance: many
j_gene: TRBJ1-5
CDR3nt: TGTGCCAGCAGTTTAAGGCCTTTGGGCAGGGTTAGCAATCAGCCCCAGCATTTT
CDR3aa: CASSLRPLGRVSNQPQHF

d_gene: TRBD2
v_gene: TRBV5-1
abundance: few
j_gene: TRBJ2-1
CDR3nt: TGCGCCAGCAGCTTGCTAGCGGCCTACAATGAGCAGTTCTTC
CDR3aa: CASSLLAAYNEQFF

d_gene: -
v_gene: TRBV5-1
abundance: few
j_gene: TRBJ1-3
CDR3nt: TGCGCCAGCAGCTTGGTGGGCTCCCCCTCTGGAAACACCATATATTTT
CDR3aa: CASSLVGSPSGNTIYF

d_gene: -
v_gene: TRBV6-2/TRBV6-3
abundance: -
j_gene: TRBJ2-5
CDR3nt: TGTGCCAGCAGCCGCCGGGGACACGACGAAGAGACCCAGTACTTC
CDR3aa: CASSRRGHDEETQYF

d_gene: -
v_gene: TRBV11-2
abundance: many
j_gene: TRBJ1-5
CDR3nt: TGTGCCAGCAGCTTAGAGTTCAATCAGCCCCAGCATTTT
CDR3aa: CASSLEFNQPQHF

d_gene: -
v_gene: TRBV4-3
abundance: -
j_gene: TRBJ2-3
CDR3nt: TGCGCCAGCAGCCAAGACGCATTGGATACGCAGTATTTT
CDR3aa: CASSQDALDTQYF

d_gene: -
v_gene: TRBV12-3/TRBV12-4
abundance: few
j_gene: TRBJ1-2
CDR3nt: TGTGCCAGCAGTTTAGCTTTATTACAACTATATGGAGGCTACACCTTC
CDR3aa: CASSLALLQLYGGYTF

d_gene: TRBD1
v_gene: TRBV20-1
abundance: -
j_gene: TRBJ2-7
CDR3nt: TGCAGTGCCGCCGGGACAGGCCGGTACTACGAGCAGTACTTC
CDR3aa: CSAAGTGRYYEQYF

d_gene: -
v_gene: TRBV12-3/TRBV12-4
abundance: -
j_gene: TRBJ2-3
CDR3nt: TGTGCCAGCAGTTTAGCCGGGGTGGCAGATACGCAGTATTTT
CDR3aa: CASSLAGVADTQYF

d_gene: TRBD1
v_gene: TRBV10-3
abundance: few
j_gene: TRBJ1-1
CDR3nt: TGTGCCATCAGTCCGACAGGGGTAGTGGACACTGAAGCTTTCTTT
CDR3aa: CAISPTGVVDTEAFF

d_gene: -
v_gene: TRBV19
abundance: few
j_gene: TRBJ2-5
CDR3nt: TGTGCCAGTAGTATGGGTGGGCAGATAGAGACCCAGTACTTC
CDR3aa: CASSMGGQIETQYF

d_gene: -
v_gene: TRBV20-1
abundance: many
j_gene: TRBJ2-3
CDR3nt: TGCAGTGCTATAAGGGGGGTGGGCACAGATACGCAGTATTTT
CDR3aa: CSAIRGVGTDTQYF

d_gene: -
v_gene: TRBV20-1
abundance: -
j_gene: TRBJ2-7
CDR3nt: TGCAGTGCTAGGCGTGGTTACTGGGGTACCTACGAGCAGTACTTC
CDR3aa: CSARRGYWGTYEQYF

d_gene: -
v_gene: TRBV7-2
abundance: few
j_gene: TRBJ1-1
CDR3nt: TGTGCCAGCAGCTGGCCTAGGACTGAAGCTTTCTTT
CDR3aa: CASSWPRTEAFF

d_gene: TRBD1
v_gene: TRBV6-5
abundance: few
j_gene: TRBJ1-2
CDR3nt: TGTGCCAGCAGTTACCAGGGGGCTGGGGGGTACGGCTACACCTTC
CDR3aa: CASSYQGAGGYGYTF

d_gene: TRBD1
v_gene: TRBV5-1
abundance: few
j_gene: TRBJ1-1
CDR3nt: TGCGCCAGCAGCTCAAGACAGGGCCACACTGAAGCTTTCTTT
CDR3aa: CASSSRQGHTEAFF

d_gene: -
v_gene: TRBV2
abundance: -
j_gene: TRBJ1-6
CDR3nt: TGTGCCAGCGGACCGACAGGCCAAGGGTCACCCCTCCACTTT
CDR3aa: CASGPTGQGSPLHF

d_gene: -
v_gene: TRBV2
abundance: few
j_gene: TRBJ1-1
CDR3nt: TGTGCCAGCAGTGAAGGGGGGCTGAACACTGAAGCTTTCTTT
CDR3aa: CASSEGGLNTEAFF

d_gene: -
v_gene: TRBV4-3
abundance: few
j_gene: TRBJ1-5
CDR3nt: TGCGCCAGCAGCCAGTGGCTCGGGACTTATCAGCCCCAGCATTTT
CDR3aa: CASSQWLGTYQPQHF

d_gene: -
v_gene: TRBV6-2/TRBV6-3
abundance: -
j_gene: TRBJ1-1
CDR3nt: TGTGCCAGCAGCTACACAGGGAGGGGCACTGAAGCTTTCTTT
CDR3aa: CASSYTGRGTEAFF

d_gene: TRBD2
v_gene: TRBV20-1
abundance: few
j_gene: TRBJ2-3
CDR3nt: TGCAGTGCGACTGCTAGGTCTAGCGGACGCACAGATACGCAGTATTTT
CDR3aa: CSATARSSGRTDTQYF

d_gene: TRBD1
v_gene: TRBV7-2
abundance: many
j_gene: TRBJ1-2
CDR3nt: TGTGCCAGCAGCTTAGTACCGGGACAGGGTTCAGCCGAGGGTGGCTACACCTTC
CDR3aa: CASSLVPGQGSAEGGYTF

d_gene: -
v_gene: TRBV18
abundance: few
j_gene: TRBJ2-1
CDR3nt: TGTGCCAGCTCCCTTAATGGAGGCAGGGGTTTCTACAATGAGCAGTTCTTC
CDR3aa: CASSLNGGRGFYNEQFF